The sequence of this T cell receptor beta chain was determined in a study of T-cell reconstitution after alpha-beta-depleted transplantation in children. General observations from the study: Fresh T-cell production supplied most of the T-cell counts and diversity seen one year after transplant. Approximately two months post-transplant, alpha-beta T cells reportedly originated from several hundred expanded graft clones. Surviving recipient T cells and thymic progenitors produced the high day-60 TCRbeta diversity seen in some patients.

V lost 2 bases, J lost 1 base, and 5 bases lay in between. The germline V gene has CDR1 KGHSH and CDR2 LQKENI. The CDR3 consists of 13 residues. This clonotype was recorded a few times. The antigen is not known. As it was prepared, the TCRbeta library received unique molecular identifiers. TCRdb fed the PCR reads into MiXCR, producing one record per CDR3 protein. The sample lists hundreds of thousands of distinct CDR3 sequences; over 9.5% were seen once. This specimen consisted of PBMCs, obtained before TCRalphabeta/CD19-depleted stem cell transplant. This chain uses TRBV18 with TRBJ1-1; no firm D call. This TCR was recovered from a child between 2 and 9 years old with inherited bone marrow failure, due to receive a stem cell transplant. CDR3 sequence: CASSPISNTEAFF. CDR3 DNA sequence: TGTGCCAGCTCACCAATATCGAACACTGAAGCTTTCTTT. Variable domain in full (rest from reference TRBV18 and TRBJ1-1): NAGVMQNPRHLVRRRGQEARLRCSPMKGHSHVYWYRQLPEEGLKFMVYLQKENIIDESGMPKERFSAEFPKEGPSILRIQQVVRGDSAAYFCASSPISNTEAFFGQGTRLTVV.